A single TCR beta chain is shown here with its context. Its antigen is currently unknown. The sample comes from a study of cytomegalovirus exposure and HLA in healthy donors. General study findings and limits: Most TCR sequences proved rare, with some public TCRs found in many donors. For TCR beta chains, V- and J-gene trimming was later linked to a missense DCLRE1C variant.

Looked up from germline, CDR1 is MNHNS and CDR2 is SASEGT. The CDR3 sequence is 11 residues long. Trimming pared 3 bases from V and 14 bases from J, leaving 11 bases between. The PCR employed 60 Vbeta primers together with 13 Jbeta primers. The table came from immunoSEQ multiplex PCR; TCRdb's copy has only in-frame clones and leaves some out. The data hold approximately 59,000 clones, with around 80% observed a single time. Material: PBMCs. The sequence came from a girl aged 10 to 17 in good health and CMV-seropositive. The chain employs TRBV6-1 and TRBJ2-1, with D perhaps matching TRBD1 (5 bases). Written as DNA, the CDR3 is TGTGCCAGCAGTGAGCGACAGAGGAAGTTCTTC. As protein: CASSERQRKFF.